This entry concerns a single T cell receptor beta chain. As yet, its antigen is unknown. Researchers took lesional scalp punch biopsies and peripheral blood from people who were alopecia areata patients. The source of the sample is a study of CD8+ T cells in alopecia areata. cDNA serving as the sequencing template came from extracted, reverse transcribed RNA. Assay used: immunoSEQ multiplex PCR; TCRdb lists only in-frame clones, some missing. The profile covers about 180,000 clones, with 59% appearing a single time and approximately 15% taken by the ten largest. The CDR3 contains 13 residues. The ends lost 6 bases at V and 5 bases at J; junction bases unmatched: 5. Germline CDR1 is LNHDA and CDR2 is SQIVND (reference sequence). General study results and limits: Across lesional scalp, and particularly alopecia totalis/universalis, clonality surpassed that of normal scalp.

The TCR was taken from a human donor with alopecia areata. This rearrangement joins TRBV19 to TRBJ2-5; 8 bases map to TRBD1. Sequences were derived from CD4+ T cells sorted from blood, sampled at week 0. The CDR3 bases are TGTGCCAGTAGCCCCAGGGGGCGTGAGACCCAGTACTTC. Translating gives CASSPRGRETQYF.